The rows below give T cell receptor beta chains drawn from one sample of a study of T cell clones after liver transplantation. TCRdb's table, derived via immunoSEQ multiplex PCR, lists solely in-frame clones and lacks some. The sample carries some 80,000 clones, nearly 85% recorded once. The material was CD4+ T cells from blood, obtained approximately 45 months after liver transplant. These receptors were taken from a human patient who received a liver transplant. Some T cells may be supplied by the graft donor. The CDR3 runs from the conserved cysteine through the conserved F or W. A D gene is named only where the DNA matches it firmly. Some rows mark clone size as missing; the rest say once, few, many or name a class of expanded clone.

d_call	v_call	j_call	clone_size	cdr3_nt	cdr3_aa
TRBD2	TRBV19	TRBJ2-1	-	TGTGCCAGTAGTTCCCTTCCTAGCGGCTCCTCCTACAATGAGCAGTTCTTC	CASSSLPSGSSYNEQFF
TRBD1	TRBV28	TRBJ1-2	-	TGTGCCAGCAGTTTATTAGGGGGGGACAGGGCTGGTGGCTACACCTTC	CASSLLGGDRAGGYTF
TRBD1	TRBV6-6	TRBJ2-7	-	TGTGCCAGCACCCAACCGGGACAGCTCGAGCAGTACTTC	CASTQPGQLEQYF
-	TRBV28	TRBJ1-2	-	TGTGCCGGTGGCCAGAACTATGGCTACACCTTC	CAGGQNYGYTF
-	TRBV7-2	TRBJ1-1	-	TGTGCCAGCAGTCCAAGACAGATGAACACTGAAGCTTTCTTT	CASSPRQMNTEAFF
-	TRBV25-1	TRBJ2-2	-	TGTGCCACGGACGGGAACAGGCCAAGCACCGGGGAGCTGTTTTTT	CATDGNRPSTGELFF
-	TRBV9	TRBJ2-1	-	TGTGCCAGCAGCTCAACCGCGCCTGGGGTGCAGTTCTTC	CASSSTAPGVQFF
-	TRBV2	TRBJ1-5	-	TGTGCCAGCAGTGATTGGGGGCCCAGCAATCAGCCCCAGCATTTT	CASSDWGPSNQPQHF
TRBD2	TRBV7-8	TRBJ2-7	-	TGTGCCAGCAGCTTAGGGTGGGGACTAGAGGGAGAGCAGTACTTC	CASSLGWGLEGEQYF
-	TRBV2	TRBJ1-2	-	TGTGCCAGCAGTATAAAATTTTGGGTTGGCTACACCTTC	CASSIKFWVGYTF
TRBD1	TRBV29-1	TRBJ1-2	once	TGCAGCGGACAGGGCCTCGGTGGCTACACCTTC	CSGQGLGGYTF
-	TRBV5-5	TRBJ1-1	-	TGTGCCAGCAGCTTAAGCCTCATTAACACTGAAGCTTTCTTT	CASSLSLINTEAFF
TRBD1	TRBV18	TRBJ1-4	-	TGTGCCAGCTCACCCAAACATACGACAGGGAGAGGTGAAAAACTGTTTTTT	CASSPKHTTGRGEKLFF
TRBD1	TRBV19	TRBJ2-6	-	TGTGCCAGTAGTACTTTACAGGGGTCTGGGGCCAACGTCCTGACTTTC	CASSTLQGSGANVLTF
-	TRBV9	TRBJ1-4	-	TGTGCCAGCAGCGTATCGGACAGAACTAATGAAAAACTGTTTTTT	CASSVSDRTNEKLFF
TRBD2	TRBV18	TRBJ2-1	-	TGTGCCAGCTCCCCCCCAGCGGGAGATTATCTGAATGAGCAGTTCTTC	CASSPPAGDYLNEQFF
-	TRBV29-1	TRBJ2-1	-	TGCAGCGTCGCGTTCTACAGGATCGATGAGCAGTTCTTC	CSVAFYRIDEQFF
TRBD1	TRBV5-4	TRBJ1-1	-	TGTGCCAGCAGCTTTGGGAAGGGGGCTAGAGCTTTCTTT	CASSFGKGARAFF
TRBD1	TRBV7-9	TRBJ1-1	-	TGTGCCAGCAGCTTAGTGACAGGGAATTCTGAAGCTTTCTTT	CASSLVTGNSEAFF
-	TRBV7-9	TRBJ2-3	-	TGTGCCAGCAGCTTGGGGGAAGCAGATACGCAGTATTTT	CASSLGEADTQYF
-	TRBV5-1	TRBJ1-4	-	TGCGCCAGCAGCTATACCGGGACACAAAATGAAAAACTGTTTTTT	CASSYTGTQNEKLFF
-	TRBV5-1	TRBJ2-5	-	TGCGCCAGCAGCTTGGCCCCGGGACGGGACCAAGAGACCCAGTACTTC	CASSLAPGRDQETQYF
TRBD2	TRBV5-1	TRBJ2-7	-	TGCGCCAGCAGCGTGCGAGTAGCGGGATACCACGAGCAGTACTTC	CASSVRVAGYHEQYF
-	TRBV6-5	TRBJ1-2	-	TGTGCCAGCAGTTCGGCAGGGGACTATGGCTACACCTTC	CASSSAGDYGYTF
-	TRBV28	TRBJ1-3	-	TGTGCCAGCAGTTCACAGGGTTTACGAAACACCATATATTTT	CASSSQGLRNTIYF
-	TRBV2	TRBJ1-2	few	TGTGCCAGCTCGGCAGGAGAACACTATGGCTACACCTTC	CASSAGEHYGYTF
-	TRBV28	TRBJ2-7	-	TGTGCCAGCAGTTTACAATCCAGGGGCGAGCAGTACTTC	CASSLQSRGEQYF
-	TRBV19	TRBJ2-3	-	TGTGCCAGCACCAACAGGGCCGCCTTGGATACGCAGTATTTT	CASTNRAALDTQYF
-	TRBV19	TRBJ1-1	-	TGTGCCAGTAGTATAATAGGAAGGACGGCCGGGGGGAACACTGAAGCTTTCTTT	CASSIIGRTAGGNTEAFF
-	TRBV28	TRBJ1-1	-	TGTGCCAGCAGTTTTCCCAGGCCGAACACTGAAGCTTTCTTT	CASSFPRPNTEAFF
-	TRBV6-7	TRBJ2-1	once	TGTGCCAGCAGTTTATGCTGCTCCTACAATGAGCAGTTCTTC	CASSLCCSYNEQFF
-	TRBV11-2	TRBJ1-4	-	TGTGCCAGCAGCTTAGTCGCGGGGGGGCCGGTTGGAGGGAAACTGTTTTTT	CASSLVAGGPVGGKLFF
TRBD2	TRBV5-1	TRBJ2-1	-	TGCGCCAGCAGCTTCGGGACTAGCGGGAGACCCGGGGGTTTGGAGCAGTTCTTC	CASSFGTSGRPGGLEQFF
-	TRBV7-9	TRBJ2-7	-	TGTGCCAGCAGCGCCCGGGATGAGCAGTACTTC	CASSARDEQYF
-	TRBV19	TRBJ1-5	few	TGTGCCAGCTGGGGGACCCGGGGCAATCAGCCCCAGCATTTT	CASWGTRGNQPQHF
-	TRBV18	TRBJ1-1	few	TGTGCCAGCTCACCACCTCACCGTAACCTTAACACTGAAGCTTTCTTT	CASSPPHRNLNTEAFF
-	TRBV6-1	TRBJ1-5	-	TGTGCCAGCAGTGTGCTGGGGGCGGGTTATAGCAATCAGCCCCAGCATTTT	CASSVLGAGYSNQPQHF
-	TRBV7-2	TRBJ2-2	few	TGTGCCAGCAGCTTGCCCGGAGGGGGCGGGGAGCTGTTTTTT	CASSLPGGGGELFF
-	TRBV5-5	TRBJ1-5	-	TGTGCCAGCAGCTCCACCGGGCTGCCGCATCAGCCCCAGCATTTT	CASSSTGLPHQPQHF
-	TRBV5-1	TRBJ2-7	-	TGCGCCAGCAGCTTGTTAGGGCCAGGCATTTCCTACGAGCAGTACTTC	CASSLLGPGISYEQYF
TRBD1	TRBV5-4	TRBJ1-4	few	TGTGCCAGCAGTCGGACAGGGGATATGCTGAGTGAAAAACTGTTTTTT	CASSRTGDMLSEKLFF
TRBD1	TRBV10-2	TRBJ1-1	once	TGCGCCAGCGACACAGGGGGGAGGACTGAAGCTTTCTTT	CASDTGGRTEAFF
-	TRBV2	TRBJ1-5	-	TGTGCCAGCAGTGCCACAGGGTATTTTAGCAATCAGCCCCAGCATTTT	CASSATGYFSNQPQHF
-	TRBV2	TRBJ2-1	-	TGTGCGGTAGCGGAGTACAATGAGCAGTTCTTC	CAVAEYNEQFF
-	TRBV7-9	TRBJ2-2	-	TGTGCCAGCAGCCCAGGGCCTTCGAACACCGGGGAGCTGTTTTTT	CASSPGPSNTGELFF
-	TRBV6-5	TRBJ1-5	-	TGTGCCAGCTCACGCCAAGTCAATCAGCCCCAGCATTTT	CASSRQVNQPQHF
TRBD1	TRBV19	TRBJ1-5	-	TGTGCCAGTAGTGTACGACAGGGGGGCCAGCCCCAGCATTTT	CASSVRQGGQPQHF
TRBD2	TRBV5-8	TRBJ2-3	-	TGTGCCAGCAGCCAGCTTCAGAGCGGGAGGGCAAAAGATACGCAGTATTTT	CASSQLQSGRAKDTQYF
TRBD2	TRBV4-3	TRBJ2-3	few	TGCGCCAGCAGCCAAGTAGTTACGGGAGGGGTTGCAGATACGCAGTATTTT	CASSQVVTGGVADTQYF
TRBD2	TRBV19	TRBJ2-7	few	TGTGCCAGTAGGGACGGACTAGCGGCCTCCTACGAGCAGTACTTC	CASRDGLAASYEQYF
TRBD1	TRBV5-1	TRBJ2-1	once	TGCGCCAGCAGCTCTCAGGGACAGGGGGCCTACAATGAGCAGTTCTTC	CASSSQGQGAYNEQFF
TRBD1	TRBV28	TRBJ1-5	few	TGTGCCAGCAGTGGTTCCGGACAGGGCAATCAGCCCCAGCATTTT	CASSGSGQGNQPQHF
-	TRBV5-4	TRBJ2-1	few	TGTGCCAGCAGCACAGGTGGAGCCGCCTCCTACAATGAGCAGTTCTTC	CASSTGGAASYNEQFF
-	TRBV7-2	TRBJ1-1	-	TGTGCCAGCAGACTCCCAGGGAACACTGAAGCTTTCTTT	CASRLPGNTEAFF
TRBD2	TRBV4-1	TRBJ2-1	-	TGCGCCAGCAGCCAAGACCCCCCCCTAGCGGACTCCTACAATGAGCAGTTCTTC	CASSQDPPLADSYNEQFF
-	TRBV29-1	TRBJ2-3	once	TGCAGCGTTGAGGGCGGACCTAGCACAGATACGCAGTATTTT	CSVEGGPSTDTQYF
-	TRBV28	TRBJ1-3	-	TGTGCCAGCTTAGTTGCAGGGGCGGGAAACACCATATATTTT	CASLVAGAGNTIYF